This entry lists 27 T cell receptor beta chains sequenced from one sample in a study of Ad26.COV2.S vaccination and SARS-CoV-2 variants (dated by TCRdb to the early 2020s). This specimen's treatment or condition label, per the study, means: around 19 received Ad26.COV2.S at low or high dose, single or two shots; 5 received placebo; per-sample allocation not given. Repertoires of vaccine and placebo recipients were sequenced from samples collected on day 63 after the first injection. The library was built by means of the immunoSEQ multiplex PCR assay. The source is immuneACCESS, and TCRdb retained only in-frame sequences with V and J called. Part of the clones is not carried over; for the studies checked, unresolved V genes explain less than half of this, and the remainder is unexplained. For this sample there are some 520,000 clones; 87% appear just once. 9.5% to 15% of the sample is taken by the ten largest.

This material consisted of peripheral blood, taken in a trial of Ad26.COV2.S vaccine versus placebo. The receptors were gathered from a person aged 18 to 59 who received the Ad26.COV2.S COVID-19 vaccine or a placebo.

The V and J genes are TRBV20-1 and TRBJ2-5; a possible D gene is TRBD1 (6 bases). This CDR3 has 15 amino acids. Germline CDR1 and CDR2: DFQATT and SNEGSKA (reference sequence). V was cut by 3 bases and J by 5 bases, with 19 bases left in between. The DNA for the CDR3 is TGCAGTGCTAGTCTTCGGCAGGGGCTTCGGGAGACCCAGTACTTC. Translating it yields CSASLRQGLRETQYF.

The chain combines TRBV28 with TRBJ1-1; D ambiguous. The CDR3 contains 14 residues. The germline CDR1 and CDR2 sequences are MDHEN and SYDVKM. V was shortened by 5 bases and J by 1 base, with 11 bases between the two germline ends. This CDR3 is CASSPATGNTEAFF. In nucleotides, the CDR3 is TGTGCCAGCAGTCCGGCGACTGGGAACACTGAAGCTTTCTTT.

This chain uses TRBV19 with TRBJ2-2; D not resolved. Germline V gives CDR1 LNHDA, CDR2 SQIVND (reference sequence). Trimming took 6 bases from V and 2 from J, leaving 7 bases between them. CDR3 length: 13 residues. The CDR3 nucleotides are TGTGCCAGTAGAGTGGGAAACACCGGGGAGCTGTTTTTT. Protein sequence: CASRVGNTGELFF.

In this sample, this clone turned up once. The V call is TRBV19, the J call TRBJ2-1; TRBD1 agrees at 7 bases. This CDR3 spans 15 amino acids. Trimming removed 3 bases from V and 6 bases from J; junction bases left unmatched: 8. Germline V gene lookup returns CDR1 LNHDA and CDR2 SQIVND (reference sequence). The CDR3 sequence: CASSMVTGLANEQFF. The DNA for the CDR3 is TGTGCCAGTAGTATGGTGACAGGGTTGGCCAATGAGCAGTTCTTC.

The V call is TRBV5-1, the J call TRBJ2-4; tentative D call: TRBD2 (5 bases). Germline V gives CDR1 SGHRS, CDR2 YFSETQ. CDR3 length: 15 residues. With 0 bases removed from V and 1 base from J, the gap between germline ends came to 8 bases. CDR3 amino acids: CASSLGAGAKNIQYF. DNA of the CDR3: TGCGCCAGCAGCTTGGGTGCGGGTGCCAAAAACATTCAGTACTTC.

With regard to this clone: A read error is possible here, since a much larger clone lies one base away. This chain connects TRBV6-5 to TRBJ2-2, with 9 bases that match TRBD2. The CDR3 sequence is 13 residues long. Germline V gives CDR1 MNHEY, CDR2 SVGAGI. V dropped 5 bases and J dropped 6; count of bases not matched to a gene: 1. This chain's CDR3 is CASSRTSAGELFF. CDR3 coding DNA: TGTGCCAGCAGTCGGACTAGCGCCGGGGAGCTGTTTTTT.

V is TRBV6-4 and J is TRBJ2-7, with a possible D match to TRBD2 (5 bases). Germline V CDR1 and CDR2: MRHNA, SNTAGT. Trimming removed 0 bases at V and 3 bases at J, with 12 bases between. The CDR3 runs to 15 residues. The CDR3 region has the DNA TGTGCCAGCAGTGACTCGGGAGACACGGACTACGAGCAGTACTTC. Its translation is CASSDSGDTDYEQYF.

The V call is TRBV5-1, the J call TRBJ2-7, with 8 nucleotides matching TRBD1. There are 15 residues in the CDR3. CDR1 is SGHRS and CDR2 is YFSETQ in the germline V gene. V shed 4 bases, J shed 4 bases, and the junction held 10 bases outside the gene matches. CDR3 in amino acids: CASSLAPGGLYEQYF. CDR3 nucleotide sequence: TGCGCCAGCAGCCTTGCGCCAGGGGGCTTGTACGAGCAGTACTTC.

This sequence joins TRBV28 and TRBJ2-7; 10 bases fit TRBD2. The CDR3 loop spans 17 amino acids. Trimming at V came to 5 bases and at J to 0 bases, leaving 10 bases not matched to a gene. The germline V gene encodes CDR1 MDHEN and CDR2 SYDVKM. CDR3 sequence reads: CASSPPLAGENSYEQYF. CDR3 nucleotide sequence: TGTGCCAGCAGTCCCCCGCTAGCGGGAGAGAACTCCTACGAGCAGTACTTC.

V is TRBV30 and J is TRBJ1-4; perhaps TRBD1 as D (5 bases). Deletions cut 2 bases from V and 8 bases from J, with 18 bases between. This CDR3 is built from 15 residues. Germline CDR1 reads GTSNPN; CDR2 reads SVGIG (reference sequence). CDR3 nucleotide sequence: TGTGCCTGGAGTCCACCGGGACGGGAGGGCGAAAAACTGTTTTTT. Translating it yields CAWSPPGREGEKLFF.

The V gene is TRBV27, the J gene TRBJ2-1; the match to TRBD2 covers 11 bases. Germline-derived CDR1 and CDR2 are MNHEY and SMNVEV (reference sequence). The trim removed 1 base at V and 2 bases at J, leaving 4 bases unmatched. The CDR3 spans 17 residues. CDR3 DNA: TGTGCCAGCAGTTTATTCCCGACTAGCGGGACCTACAATGAGCAGTTCTTC. Translation gives CASSLFPTSGTYNEQFF.

The rearrangement links TRBV6-5 to TRBJ1-3; a possible D gene is TRBD1 (6 bases). Trimming stripped 0 bases from V and 8 bases from J, with 11 bases between. The CDR3 runs 14 residues. The germline V gene has CDR1 MNHEY and CDR2 SVGAGI. CDR3 amino acids: CASSYSGGGYTIYF. Written as DNA, the CDR3 is TGTGCCAGCAGTTACTCGGGGGGCGGTTACACCATATATTTT.

The chain has TRBV7-9 and TRBJ2-3; D is unresolved. Trimming shortened V by 3 bases and J by 1 base, and 8 bases separated the two germline ends. The CDR3 spans 14 residues. Germline CDR1 reads SEHNR; CDR2 reads FQNEAQ (reference sequence). The CDR3 bases are TGTGCCAGCAGCTTTTCCTACCGCACAGATACGCAGTATTTT. It codes for CASSFSYRTDTQYF.

J is TRBJ1-1 and V is TRBV9; D is possibly TRBD1 (5 bases). Germline-derived CDR1 and CDR2 are SGDLS and YYNGEE. This CDR3 is built from 14 residues. V lost 4 bases, J lost 4 bases, and 14 bases lay in between. In DNA form, the CDR3 reads TGTGCCAGCAGCCCCGGGGGGACGGCCACTGAAGCTTTCTTT. This sequence encodes CASSPGGTATEAFF.

This clone was counted once. This chain joins TRBV7-8 and TRBJ2-7; D may be TRBD2 (6 bases). This CDR3 is 13 amino acids long. CDR1 and CDR2 (germline): SGHVS, FQNEAQ. V lost 5 bases to trimming and J lost 4 bases, with 12 bases between them. CDR3 sequence reads: CASSLTSYYEQYF. In DNA form, the CDR3 reads TGTGCCAGCAGCCTGACTAGTTATTACGAGCAGTACTTC.

The V call is TRBV11-2, the J call TRBJ2-7; 7 bases line up with TRBD1. Germline V gene sequence: CDR1 SGHAT, CDR2 FQNNGV. The V segment lost 2 bases and the J segment 4 bases; nucleotides outside the gene matches: 8. The CDR3 totals 15 residues. CDR3 region: CASSLQTGWSYEQYF. CDR3 bases: TGTGCCAGCAGCTTACAGACAGGGTGGTCGTACGAGCAGTACTTC. Full variable domain (missing parts from reference TRBV11-2 and TRBJ2-7): EAGVAQSPRYKIIEKRQSVAFWCNPISGHATLYWYQQILGQGPKLLIQFQNNGVVDDSQLPKDRFSAERLKGVDSTLKIQPAKLEDSAVYLCASSLQTGWSYEQYFGPGTRLTVT.

This clone has more than one count but fewer than ten. The gene calls are TRBV5-5 and TRBJ1-1; 8 bases are a match to TRBD1. V was pared by 1 base and J by 7 bases, with 3 bases of the junction left unmatched. Germline V lookup: CDR1 SGHKS, CDR2 YYEKEE (reference sequence). CDR3 length: 13 amino acids. CDR3 sequence (DNA): TGTGCCAGCAGCTTGACAGGGGGAATTGAAGCTTTCTTT. This codes for CASSLTGGIEAFF.

The rearrangement joins TRBV6-5 to TRBJ1-2, with 8 bases lining up with TRBD1. This CDR3 is 15 amino acids long. With 7 bases clipped from V and 7 bases from J, the junction kept 14 bases outside the gene matches. In germline, CDR1 is MNHEY, CDR2 SVGAGI. CDR3 nucleotide sequence: TGTGCCAGCATTCAGCCGGGACAGGAGTATCGTGGCTACACCTTC. Translation: CASIQPGQEYRGYTF.

Note on this clone: Other DNA sequences in this specimen translate into the identical CDR3. The gene calls are TRBV19 and TRBJ1-5; 7 nucleotides line up with TRBD1. Germline CDR1 reads LNHDA; CDR2 reads SQIVND (reference sequence). V was clipped by 7 bases and J by 0 bases; unmatched bases: 3. This CDR3 has 14 amino acids. The CDR3 DNA is TGTGCCAGTATGGGACAGTATAGCAATCAGCCCCAGCATTTT. It specifies CASMGQYSNQPQHF.

The chain has TRBV29-1 and TRBJ2-7; D perhaps matches TRBD2 (6 bases). This CDR3 contains 12 residues. Per germline, CDR1 SQVTM and CDR2 ANQGSEA. V lost 4 bases and J 3 bases, leaving 10 bases between the germline ends. The CDR3 DNA follows: TGCAGCGTTGTGGGACTGAGCTACGAGCAGTACTTC. Translated: CSVVGLSYEQYF.

The chain has TRBV15 and TRBJ2-7, with 8 bases lining up with TRBD1. V lost 3 bases, J lost 3 bases, and 16 bases stayed unmatched. CDR1 and CDR2 (germline): LNHNV, YYDKDF (reference sequence). The CDR3 is 18 amino acids. CDR3 amino acids: CATSSAGAGTGRLYEQYF. The DNA of the CDR3 is TGTGCCACCAGCAGTGCAGGAGCCGGGACAGGTAGACTCTACGAGCAGTACTTC.

The chain is built from TRBV7-2 and TRBJ1-6; maybe TRBD1 (5 bases). This CDR3 has 14 amino acids. Looked up from germline, CDR1 is SGHTA and CDR2 is FQGNSA. The ends were cut back, 5 bases at V and 6 bases at J, with 11 bases in the middle. CDR3 region: CASSPRTLNSPLHF. In DNA, the CDR3 is TGTGCCAGCAGCCCCAGGACACTTAATTCACCCCTCCACTTT.

For the CDR3, the DNA is TGCGCCAGCAGCCAAGATGGTCACGGGGAGCTGTTTTTT. The encoded protein is CASSQDGHGELFF. The chain is built from TRBV4-3 and TRBJ2-2; D uncertain. The ends were cut back, 0 bases at V and 7 bases at J, with 6 bases in the middle. CDR1 and CDR2 from the germline V gene are LGHNA and YSLEER. The CDR3 extends over 13 amino acids.

The chain links TRBV5-1 to TRBJ2-3; D gene uncertain. The CDR3 is 15 residues long. Germline CDR1 and CDR2: SGHRS and YFSETQ. The germline V and J ends were trimmed by 9 bases and 0 bases, with 17 bases remaining between them. The CDR3 coding sequence is TGCGCCACCACGAGATTTGGAGCTAGCACAGATACGCAGTATTTT. Protein sequence: CATTRFGASTDTQYF.

This clone was counted between two and nine times. The chain recombines TRBV9 with TRBJ2-2; maybe TRBD2 (5 bases). Trimming cost V 3 bases and J 0 bases, with 9 bases left between them. The germline gives CDR1 SGDLS, CDR2 YYNGEE. The CDR3 contains 15 residues. The CDR3 protein is CASSARGTNTGELFF. For the CDR3, the DNA is TGTGCCAGCAGCGCACGGGGTACGAACACCGGGGAGCTGTTTTTT.

This clone occurred once. The V call is TRBV6-4, the J call TRBJ2-1, with a tentative D call TRBD1 (6 bases). This CDR3 has 13 residues. V lost 6 bases, J lost 6 bases, and 12 bases lay in between. CDR1 and CDR2 (germline): MRHNA, SNTAGT. The CDR3 sequence is CASSREGGNEQFF. The CDR3, as DNA: TGTGCCAGCAGCCGCGAAGGGGGCAATGAGCAGTTCTTC.

The chain links TRBV2 to TRBJ2-2, with TRBD2 as a possible D gene (6 bases). Trimming pared 5 bases from V and 4 bases from J, leaving 11 bases between. CDR1 is SNHLY, CDR2 FYNNEI, per germline. There are 14 residues in the CDR3. The CDR3 DNA is TGTGCCAGCAGTCTTGAGCGGGTCACCGGGGAGCTGTTTTTT. The encoded protein is CASSLERVTGELFF.